The present T cell receptor beta chain was sequenced within a study of shared clonotypes between healthy human individuals. Whole-study findings and limits: Sequencing depth was predicted to influence how clonotypes are shared among donors.

CD45RO negativity and positive selection for CCR7 defined naive CD8 cells, a population that excluded terminally differentiated effector memory CD45RA+ cells. Donors included only healthy HIV-negative adults lacking recent acute infections or vaccinations. Comments on this clone: Its antigen is as yet unknown.

V was pared by 3 bases and J by 5 bases, with 9 bases of the junction left unmatched. Germline V lookup: CDR1 ENHRY, CDR2 SYGVKD. The CDR3 is 17 residues long. This table comes from immunoSEQ multiplex PCR, and its TCRdb copy is limited to in-frame clones, with some not included. The sample has hundreds of thousands of clones, 95% seen once. The V and J genes are TRBV10-3 and TRBJ2-1; TRBD2 matches 11 bases. This TCR was recovered from a woman in her 30s in good health. The sample consisted of naive CD8+ T cells sorted from blood. The DNA of the CDR3 is TGTGCCATCAGTGAAACATCGGTAGCGGGAGGGAACAATGAGCAGTTCTTC. It yields the protein CAISETSVAGGNNEQFF.